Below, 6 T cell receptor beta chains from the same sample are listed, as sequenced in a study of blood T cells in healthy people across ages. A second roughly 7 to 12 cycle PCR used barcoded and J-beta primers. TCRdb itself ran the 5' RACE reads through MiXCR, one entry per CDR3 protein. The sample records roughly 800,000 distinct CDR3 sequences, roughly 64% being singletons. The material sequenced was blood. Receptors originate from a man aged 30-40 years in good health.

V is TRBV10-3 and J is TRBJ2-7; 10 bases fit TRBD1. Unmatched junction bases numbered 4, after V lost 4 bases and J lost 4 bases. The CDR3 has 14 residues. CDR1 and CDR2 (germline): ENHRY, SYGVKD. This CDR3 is CAISVWTGGYEQYF. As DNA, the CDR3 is TGTGCCATCAGTGTCTGGACAGGGGGTTACGAGCAGTACTTC.

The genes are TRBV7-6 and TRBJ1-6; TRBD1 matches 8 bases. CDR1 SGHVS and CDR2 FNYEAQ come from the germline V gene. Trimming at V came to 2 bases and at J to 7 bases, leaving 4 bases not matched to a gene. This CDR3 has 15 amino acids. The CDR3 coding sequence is TGTGCCAGCAGCTTATCCCGACAGGGGAATTCACCCCTCCACTTT. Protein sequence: CASSLSRQGNSPLHF.

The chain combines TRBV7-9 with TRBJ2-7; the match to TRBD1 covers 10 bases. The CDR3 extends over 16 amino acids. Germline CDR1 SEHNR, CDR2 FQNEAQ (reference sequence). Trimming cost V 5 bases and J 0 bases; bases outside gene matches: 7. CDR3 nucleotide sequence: TGTGCCAGCAGCATTTGGACAGGGGGAAGCTCCTACGAGCAGTACTTC. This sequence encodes CASSIWTGGSSYEQYF. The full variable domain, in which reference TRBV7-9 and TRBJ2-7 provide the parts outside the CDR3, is DTGVSQNPRHKITKRGQNVTFRCDPISEHNRLYWYRQTLGQGPEFLTYFQNEAQLEKSRLLSDRFSAERPKGSFSTLEIQRTEQGDSAMYLCASSIWTGGSSYEQYFGPGTRLTVT.

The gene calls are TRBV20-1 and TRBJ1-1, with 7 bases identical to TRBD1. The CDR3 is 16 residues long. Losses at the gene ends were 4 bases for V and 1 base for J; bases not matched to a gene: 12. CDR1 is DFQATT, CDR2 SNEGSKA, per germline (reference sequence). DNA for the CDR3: TGCAGTGCTACTCCCATCCCGGGACAGCAGAACACTGAAGCTTTCTTT. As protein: CSATPIPGQQNTEAFF.

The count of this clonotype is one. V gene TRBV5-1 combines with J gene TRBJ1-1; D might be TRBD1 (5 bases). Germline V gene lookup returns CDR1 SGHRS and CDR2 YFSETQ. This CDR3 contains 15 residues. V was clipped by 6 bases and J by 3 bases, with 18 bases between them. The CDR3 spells CASTPGTGGYTEAFF. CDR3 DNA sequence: TGCGCCAGCACTCCCGGGACGGGGGGTTACACTGAAGCTTTCTTT.

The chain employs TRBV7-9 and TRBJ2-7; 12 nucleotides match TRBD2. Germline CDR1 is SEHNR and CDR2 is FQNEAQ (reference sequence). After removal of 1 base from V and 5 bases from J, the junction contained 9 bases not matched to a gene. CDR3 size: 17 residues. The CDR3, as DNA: TGTGCCAGCAGCTTAGTCCCCTCTAGCGGGGGGGCCCACGAGCAGTACTTC. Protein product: CASSLVPSSGGAHEQYF.